This is a list of T cell receptor beta chains from one sample in a study of spatial heterogeneity in lung cancer. TCRdb independently ran MiXCR on the 5' RACE reads; one entry per CDR3 protein. The sample yields about 27,000 distinct CDR3 sequences, 5.5% to 7.5% seen once. Material: PBMCs, obtained at surgery. These receptors came from a male donor with early-stage non-small cell lung cancer. Each CDR3 is given with its conserved first and last residue. A D gene is named only where the DNA matches it firmly. The size field is filled for only some rows; it gives once, few, many or a size class.

TRBJ1-1	TRBV3-1	-	-	CASSQGPPARAGAFF	TGTGCCAGCAGCCAAGGACCCCCGGCCAGGGCGGGAGCTTTCTTT
TRBJ2-5	TRBV6-6	-	-	CASEGVETQYF	TGTGCCAGCGAGGGGGTAGAGACCCAGTACTTC
TRBJ2-3	TRBV7-9	-	-	CASSTTGSSTDTQYF	TGTGCCAGCAGCACGACGGGTTCTAGCACAGATACGCAGTATTTT
TRBJ2-2	TRBV7-2	TRBD1	many	CASSSAGGLTGELFF	TGTGCCAGCAGCTCGGCAGGGGGCCTCACCGGGGAGCTGTTTTTT
TRBJ2-7	TRBV5-1	-	many	CASSFSGDEQYF	TGCGCCAGCAGCTTCTCCGGGGACGAGCAGTACTTC
TRBJ1-5	TRBV28	-	large	CASRPPPEGFSNQPQHF	TGTGCCAGCAGACCACCTCCTGAGGGGTTTAGCAATCAGCCCCAGCATTTT
TRBJ2-3	TRBV28	-	many	CASTGEDTQYF	TGTGCCAGCACGGGCGAAGATACGCAGTATTTT
TRBJ2-7	TRBV6-2/TRBV6-3	-	-	CASSQSRAREQYF	TGTGCCAGCAGTCAAAGCCGGGCTCGCGAGCAGTACTTC
TRBJ2-2	TRBV20-1	-	-	CSARPPNTGELFF	TGCAGTGCTAGACCACCGAACACCGGGGAGCTGTTTTTT
TRBJ1-4	TRBV7-9	-	many	CASSSGENRKLFF	TGTGCCAGCAGCTCAGGGGAGAACCGGAAACTGTTTTTT
TRBJ2-7	TRBV12-3/TRBV12-4	TRBD1	many	CASSPPTGSGYEQYF	TGTGCCAGCAGTCCACCGACAGGGTCCGGGTACGAGCAGTACTTC
TRBJ1-1	TRBV3-1	-	many	CASSPRTGREAFF	TGTGCCAGCAGCCCCCGAACAGGGAGGGAAGCTTTCTTT
TRBJ2-5	TRBV7-9	-	-	CASSRPGETQYF	TGTGCCAGCAGCAGACCGGGAGAGACCCAGTACTTC
TRBJ1-1	TRBV7-9	-	many	CASSPDRQEAFF	TGTGCCAGCAGTCCGGACAGACAGGAAGCTTTCTTT
TRBJ1-5	TRBV7-8	-	many	CASSFRPGSNQPQHF	TGTGCCAGCAGCTTCAGGCCGGGGAGCAATCAGCCCCAGCATTTT
TRBJ2-2	TRBV29-1	-	many	CSVVGTGELFF	TGCAGCGTTGTGGGAACCGGGGAGCTGTTTTTT
TRBJ1-2	TRBV6-1	-	many	CASSEAGTRGYTF	TGTGCCAGCAGTGAAGCGGGGACTCGTGGCTACACCTTC
TRBJ1-2	TRBV6-2/TRBV6-3	TRBD1	many	CASNPTGDYGYTF	TGTGCCAGCAACCCGACAGGGGACTATGGCTACACCTTC
TRBJ2-5	TRBV5-5	-	medium-sized	CASSLFETQYF	TGTGCCAGCAGCTTGTTCGAGACCCAGTACTTC
TRBJ1-2	TRBV19	-	many	CASSGPLLSRNYGYTF	TGTGCCAGTTCAGGACCTCTTCTCTCGCGTAACTATGGCTACACCTTC
TRBJ2-3	TRBV20-1	-	few	CSALTGLDGDTQYF	TGCAGTGCCCTAACGGGACTGGACGGAGATACGCAGTATTTT
TRBJ2-1	TRBV18	-	many	CASSPSQGPYNEQFF	TGTGCCAGCTCACCATCACAGGGACCCTACAATGAGCAGTTCTTC
TRBJ2-5	TRBV5-1	-	medium-sized	CASSWVPRETQYF	TGCGCCAGCAGCTGGGTCCCTAGGGAGACCCAGTACTTC
TRBJ2-3	TRBV20-1	-	few	CSATTPDTQYF	TGCAGTGCTACCACTCCAGATACGCAGTATTTT
TRBJ1-3	TRBV12-3/TRBV12-4	-	many	CASSPHFRGISGNTIYF	TGTGCCAGCAGTCCCCATTTCAGGGGAATCTCTGGAAACACCATATATTTT
TRBJ2-7	TRBV6-5	-	medium-sized	CASSSLDSYEQYF	TGTGCCAGCAGTTCTCTTGACTCCTACGAGCAGTACTTC
TRBJ1-2	TRBV12-5	TRBD1	many	CASAPLGTVDGYTF	TGTGCTAGTGCCCCGTTGGGGACAGTTGATGGCTACACCTTC
TRBJ2-1	TRBV5-1	-	many	CASSLLGVGSSYNEQFF	TGCGCCAGCAGCTTGTTAGGGGTCGGAAGCTCCTACAATGAGCAGTTCTTC
TRBJ2-3	TRBV18	-	-	CASSPPEGDTQYF	TGTGCCAGCTCACCACCTGAGGGGGATACGCAGTATTTT
TRBJ1-4	TRBV10-3	-	many	CAISQAANEKLFF	TGTGCCATCAGTCAGGCCGCCAATGAAAAACTGTTTTTT
TRBJ2-3	TRBV7-9	-	many	CASSFEEVDTQYF	TGTGCCAGCAGCTTCGAAGAGGTGGATACGCAGTATTTT
TRBJ1-4	TRBV28	-	many	CASSLDRASNEKLFF	TGTGCCAGCAGTCTGGACAGAGCCTCGAATGAAAAACTGTTTTTT
TRBJ2-3	TRBV2	TRBD2	many	CASQLAGATDTQYF	TGTGCCAGTCAACTAGCGGGAGCGACAGATACGCAGTATTTT
TRBJ2-3	TRBV5-1	TRBD2	few	CASSLVAGSTDTQYF	TGCGCCAGCAGCTTGGTAGCGGGGAGCACAGATACGCAGTATTTT
TRBJ2-7	TRBV30	-	-	CTWSDFSGTYEQYF	TGTACCTGGAGTGATTTTTCGGGTACTTATGAGCAGTACTTC
TRBJ1-6	TRBV7-8	-	-	CASSLATTGNNSPLHF	TGTGCCAGCAGCTTAGCGACGACGGGGAATAATTCACCCCTCCACTTT
TRBJ2-7	TRBV28	-	many	CASSSVSLYEQYF	TGTGCCAGCAGTTCTGTAAGTCTCTACGAGCAGTACTTC
TRBJ1-4	TRBV20-1	-	-	CSARDLRQLTNEKLFF	TGCAGTGCTAGAGATCTTAGACAGCTAACTAATGAAAAACTGTTTTTT
TRBJ2-5	TRBV6-6	-	medium-sized	CASSYPPREETQYF	TGTGCCAGCAGTTACCCGCCGAGAGAAGAGACCCAGTACTTC
TRBJ2-3	TRBV7-2	TRBD2	many	CASSSGLAGGNTDTQYF	TGTGCCAGCAGCTCTGGACTAGCGGGGGGGAATACAGATACGCAGTATTTT
TRBJ2-6	TRBV15	-	many	CATSGPGTGANVLTF	TGTGCCACCAGCGGCCCCGGGACCGGGGCCAACGTCCTGACTTTC
TRBJ2-5	TRBV28	-	many	CASSSQKGQETQYF	TGTGCCAGCAGTTCCCAGAAGGGGCAAGAGACCCAGTACTTC
TRBJ1-1	TRBV6-4	-	medium-sized	CASTSGQINAEAFF	TGTGCCAGCACCTCGGGGCAAATCAATGCTGAAGCTTTCTTT
TRBJ2-5	TRBV5-1	TRBD1	many	CASSSPGQGTRETQYF	TGCGCCAGCAGCTCGCCGGGACAGGGTACCCGAGAGACCCAGTACTTC
TRBJ1-2	TRBV25-1	TRBD1	-	CASHGQGSFNYGYTF	TGTGCCAGCCACGGACAGGGGAGTTTTAACTATGGCTACACCTTC
TRBJ2-1	TRBV5-1	TRBD1	-	CASSLEAGRGTYNEQFF	TGCGCCAGCAGCTTGGAGGCAGGCAGGGGGACCTACAATGAGCAGTTCTTC
TRBJ1-2	TRBV6-5	TRBD1	-	CASSYSPGQGRNYGYTF	TGTGCCAGCAGTTACTCCCCCGGACAGGGGAGGAACTATGGCTACACCTTC
TRBJ2-7	TRBV5-1	-	few	CASSSIREQYF	TGCGCCAGCAGCTCTATCCGAGAGCAGTACTTC